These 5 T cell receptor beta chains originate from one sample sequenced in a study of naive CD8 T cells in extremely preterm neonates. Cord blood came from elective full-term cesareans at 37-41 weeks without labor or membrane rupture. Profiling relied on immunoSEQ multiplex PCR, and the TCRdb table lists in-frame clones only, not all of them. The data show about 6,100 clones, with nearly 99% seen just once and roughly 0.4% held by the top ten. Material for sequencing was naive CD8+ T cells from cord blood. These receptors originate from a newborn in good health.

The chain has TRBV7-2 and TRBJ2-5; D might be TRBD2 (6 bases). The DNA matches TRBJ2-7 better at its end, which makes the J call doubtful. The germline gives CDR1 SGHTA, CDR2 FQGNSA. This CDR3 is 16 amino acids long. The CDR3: CASSLAPAGKAYEQYF. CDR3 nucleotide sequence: TGTGCCAGCAGCTTAGCGCCCGCGGGGAAGGCCTACGAGCAGTACTTC.

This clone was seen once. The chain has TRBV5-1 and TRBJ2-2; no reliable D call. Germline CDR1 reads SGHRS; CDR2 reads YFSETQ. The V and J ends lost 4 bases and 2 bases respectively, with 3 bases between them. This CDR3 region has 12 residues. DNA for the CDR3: TGCGCCAGCAGCCCTAACACCGGGGAGCTGTTTTTT. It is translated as CASSPNTGELFF. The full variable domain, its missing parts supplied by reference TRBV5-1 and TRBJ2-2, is KAGVTQTPRYLIKTRGQQVTLSCSPISGHRSVSWYQQTPGQGLQFLFEYFSETQRNKGNFPGRFSGRQFSNSRSEMNVSTLELGDSALYLCASSPNTGELFFGEGSRLTVL.

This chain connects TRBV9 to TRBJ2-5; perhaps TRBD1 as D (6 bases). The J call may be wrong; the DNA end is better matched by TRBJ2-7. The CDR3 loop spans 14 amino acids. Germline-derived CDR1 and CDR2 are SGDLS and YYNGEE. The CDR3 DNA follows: TGTGCCAGCAGCGCACAGGGTTTCGCCTACGAGCAGTACTTC. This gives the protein CASSAQGFAYEQYF.

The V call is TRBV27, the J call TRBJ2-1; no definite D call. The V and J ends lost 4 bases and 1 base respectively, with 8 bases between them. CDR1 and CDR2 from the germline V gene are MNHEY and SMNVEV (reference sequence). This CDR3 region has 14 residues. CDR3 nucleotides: TGTGCCAGCAGTTCCCTAGGATCCTACAATGAGCAGTTCTTC. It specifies CASSSLGSYNEQFF.

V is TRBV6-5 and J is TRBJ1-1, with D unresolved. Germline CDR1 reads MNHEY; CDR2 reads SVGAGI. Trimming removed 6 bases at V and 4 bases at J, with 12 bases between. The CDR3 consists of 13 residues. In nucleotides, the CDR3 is TGTGCCAGCAGGGTTGAGGGCGGCACTGAAGCTTTCTTT. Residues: CASRVEGGTEAFF.